The T cell receptor beta chain under discussion was sequenced for a study of blood T cell repertoires in COVID-19. In the study overall: Samples taken during acute and convalescent COVID-19 were collected in the United States, Italy and Spain. PBMCs, B-cell-depleted T cells, or T cells were the source of the cDNA or gDNA that made up the material.

V was shortened by 7 bases and J by 7 bases, with 16 bases between the two germline ends. The germline V gene has CDR1 LNHDA and CDR2 SQIVND (reference sequence). CDR3 length: 14 residues. Original handling: Using reference gene primer amplification, nucleated cell counts were estimated. Assay used: immunoSEQ multiplex PCR; TCRdb lists only in-frame clones, some missing. The DNA was the basis for D and trimming; V, J and clone size are from that table. Of just over 200,000 clones listed, around 84% are singletons. The chain combines TRBV19 with TRBJ1-4; maybe TRBD1 (5 bases). The sample was peripheral blood. The sequence came from an older man with acute or convalescent COVID-19. The CDR3 protein is CASKSRVKGEKLFF. CDR3 in DNA: TGTGCCAGTAAAAGCAGGGTAAAGGGTGAAAAACTGTTTTTT.